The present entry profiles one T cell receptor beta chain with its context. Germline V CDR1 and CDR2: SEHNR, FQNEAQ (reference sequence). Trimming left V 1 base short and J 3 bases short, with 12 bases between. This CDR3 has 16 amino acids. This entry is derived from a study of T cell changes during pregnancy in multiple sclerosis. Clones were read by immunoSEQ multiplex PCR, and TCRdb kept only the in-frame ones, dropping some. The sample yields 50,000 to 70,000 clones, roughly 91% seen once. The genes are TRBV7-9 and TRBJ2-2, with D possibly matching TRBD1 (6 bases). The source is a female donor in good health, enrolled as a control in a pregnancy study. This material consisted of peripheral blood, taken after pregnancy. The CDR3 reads CASSLDRDTYTGELFF. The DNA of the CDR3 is TGTGCCAGCAGCTTAGATCGGGACACATACACCGGGGAGCTGTTTTTT.